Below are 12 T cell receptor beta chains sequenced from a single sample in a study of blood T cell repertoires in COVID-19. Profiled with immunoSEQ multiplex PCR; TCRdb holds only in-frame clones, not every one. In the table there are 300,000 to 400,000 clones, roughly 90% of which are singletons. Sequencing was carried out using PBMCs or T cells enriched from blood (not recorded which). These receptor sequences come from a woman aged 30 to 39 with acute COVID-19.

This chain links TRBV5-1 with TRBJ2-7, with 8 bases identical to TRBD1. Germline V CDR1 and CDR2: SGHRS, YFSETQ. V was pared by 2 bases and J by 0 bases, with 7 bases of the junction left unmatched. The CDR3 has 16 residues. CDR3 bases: TGCGCCAGCAGCTTTGGGTGGGACAGGAGCTCCTACGAGCAGTACTTC. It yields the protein CASSFGWDRSSYEQYF.

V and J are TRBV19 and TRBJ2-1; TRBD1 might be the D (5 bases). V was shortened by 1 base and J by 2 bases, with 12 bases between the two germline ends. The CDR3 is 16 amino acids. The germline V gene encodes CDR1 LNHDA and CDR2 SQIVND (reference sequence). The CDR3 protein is CASSIAGPVTYNEQFF. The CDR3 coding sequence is TGTGCCAGTAGTATAGCAGGGCCCGTTACCTACAATGAGCAGTTCTTC.

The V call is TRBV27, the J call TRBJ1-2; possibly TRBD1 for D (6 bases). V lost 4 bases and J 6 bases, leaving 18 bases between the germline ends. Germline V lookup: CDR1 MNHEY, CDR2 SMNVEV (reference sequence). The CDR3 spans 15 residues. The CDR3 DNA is TGTGCCAGCAGTTCCCCAACAACAGGGATCCATGGCTACACCTTC. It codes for CASSSPTTGIHGYTF.

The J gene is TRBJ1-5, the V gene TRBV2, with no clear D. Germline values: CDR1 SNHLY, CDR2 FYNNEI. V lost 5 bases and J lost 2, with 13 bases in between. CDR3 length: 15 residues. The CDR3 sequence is CASSLSGPGNQPQHF. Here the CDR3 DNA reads TGTGCCAGCAGTCTTTCTGGGCCGGGCAATCAGCCCCAGCATTTT.

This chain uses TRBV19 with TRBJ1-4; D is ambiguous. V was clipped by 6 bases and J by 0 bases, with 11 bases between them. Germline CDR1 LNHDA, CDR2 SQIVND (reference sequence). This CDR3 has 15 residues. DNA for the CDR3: TGTGCCAGTAGACCTATTAGTGCAACTAATGAAAAACTGTTTTTT. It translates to CASRPISATNEKLFF.

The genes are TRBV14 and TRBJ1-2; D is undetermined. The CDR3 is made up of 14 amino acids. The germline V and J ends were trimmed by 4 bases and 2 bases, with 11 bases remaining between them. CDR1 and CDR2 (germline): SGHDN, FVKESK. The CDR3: CASSLSGMNYGYTF. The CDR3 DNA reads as TGTGCCAGCAGCCTAAGCGGCATGAACTATGGCTACACCTTC.

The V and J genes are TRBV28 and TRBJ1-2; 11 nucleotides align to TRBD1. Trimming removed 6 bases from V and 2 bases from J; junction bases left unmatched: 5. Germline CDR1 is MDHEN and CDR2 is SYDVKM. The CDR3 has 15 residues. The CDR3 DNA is TGTGCCAGCAGCCTCCGGGACAGGGGGAACTATGGCTACACCTTC. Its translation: CASSLRDRGNYGYTF.

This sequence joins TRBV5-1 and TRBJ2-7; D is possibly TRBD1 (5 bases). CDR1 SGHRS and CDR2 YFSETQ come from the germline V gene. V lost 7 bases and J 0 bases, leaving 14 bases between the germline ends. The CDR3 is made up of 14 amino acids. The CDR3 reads CASRAQDNSYEQYF. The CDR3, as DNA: TGCGCCAGCCGGGCACAGGACAACTCCTACGAGCAGTACTTC.

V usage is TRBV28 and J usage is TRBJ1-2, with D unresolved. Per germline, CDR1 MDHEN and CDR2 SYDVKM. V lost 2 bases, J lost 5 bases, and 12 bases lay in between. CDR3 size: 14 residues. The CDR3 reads CASSLGGNIYGYTF. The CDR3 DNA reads TGTGCCAGCAGTTTAGGAGGGAACATATATGGCTACACCTTC.

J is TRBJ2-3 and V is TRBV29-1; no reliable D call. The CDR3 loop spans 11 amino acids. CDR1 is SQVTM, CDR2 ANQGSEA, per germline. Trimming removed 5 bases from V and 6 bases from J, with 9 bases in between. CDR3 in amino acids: CSVTFLDTQYF. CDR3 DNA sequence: TGCAGCGTTACATTTTTGGATACGCAGTATTTT.

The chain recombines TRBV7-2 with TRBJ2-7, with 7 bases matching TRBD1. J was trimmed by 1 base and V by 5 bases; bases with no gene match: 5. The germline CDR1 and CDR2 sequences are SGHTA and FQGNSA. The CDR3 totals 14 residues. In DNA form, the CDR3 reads TGTGCCAGCAGCAGCCGACAGGGATCCTACGAGCAGTACTTC. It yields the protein CASSSRQGSYEQYF. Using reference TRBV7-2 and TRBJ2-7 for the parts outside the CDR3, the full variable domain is GAGVSQSPSNKVTEKGKDVELRCDPISGHTALYWYRQSLGQGLEFLIYFQGNSAPDKSGLPSDRFSAERTGGSVSTLTIQRTQQEDSAVYLCASSSRQGSYEQYFGPGTRLTVT.

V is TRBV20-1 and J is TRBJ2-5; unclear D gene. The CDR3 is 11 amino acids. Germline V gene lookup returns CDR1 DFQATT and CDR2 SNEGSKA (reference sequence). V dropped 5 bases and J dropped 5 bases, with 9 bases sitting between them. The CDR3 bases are TGCAGTGCTTCCCTTCCGGAGACCCAGTACTTC. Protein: CSASLPETQYF.